These 10 T cell receptor beta chains share one sample of origin, sequenced in a study of response to subunit inactivated influenza vaccine (dated by TCRdb to 2016 to 2019). Libraries came from RT-PCR. Data came from an Illumina HiSeq 2500. TCRdb redid the processing of the public reads, applying fastp at Q25 and MiXCR, and retained in-frame beta chains. Each entry merges the rows of one CDR3 protein and shows their most common DNA and genes. For this sample the table gives 550,000 to 800,000 distinct CDR3 sequences, of which 14% were detected only once. Around 7.3% of the sample is in the top ten clones. Material: PBMCs from blood, obtained approximately 15 days before vaccination. All receptors come from a man between 45 and 60 years old who received an inactivated influenza vaccine. Donor details come from another sample of the same person, matched by shared clones.

The chain carries TRBV29-1 and TRBJ2-1; TRBD1 might be the D (6 bases). The CDR3 runs to 13 residues. Germline-derived CDR1 and CDR2 are SQVTM and ANQGSEA. Trimming pared 6 bases from V and 1 base from J, leaving 10 bases between. The DNA for the CDR3 is TGCAGCGTGGAGAGGGGGTCCTACAATGAGCAGTTCTTC. As protein: CSVERGSYNEQFF.

This chain links TRBV18 with TRBJ1-1; D ambiguous. The CDR3 has 13 amino acids. V was trimmed by 2 bases and J by 7 bases, leaving 11 bases between them. The V gene's germline CDR1 is KGHSH and CDR2 LQKENI. DNA of the CDR3: TGTGCCAGCTCACCAAAGGATTTGTATGAAGCTTTCTTT. Translated: CASSPKDLYEAFF.

The V call is TRBV20-1, the J call TRBJ2-3; TRBD2 is a possible D gene (5 bases). The CDR3 length is 13 residues. Trimming stripped 2 bases from V and 5 bases from J, with 11 bases between. Germline V gene sequence: CDR1 DFQATT, CDR2 SNEGSKA (reference sequence). This chain's CDR3 is CSARLALKDTQYF. The CDR3, as DNA: TGCAGTGCTAGACTAGCCCTTAAAGATACGCAGTATTTT.

This clonotype was seen ten or more times. J is TRBJ2-5 and V is TRBV5-6, with D hard to call. Per the germline V gene, CDR1 is SGHDT and CDR2 is YYEEEE. V was cut by 5 bases and J by 5 bases, with 7 bases left in between. This CDR3 region has 11 residues. The CDR3 DNA reads TGTGCCAGCAGTTTTGTGGAGACCCAGTACTTC. This encodes CASSFVETQYF.

The chain couples TRBV4-1 to TRBJ2-3; 12 bases map to TRBD1. The ends lost 4 bases at V and 4 bases at J; junction bases unmatched: 6. Germline values: CDR1 MGHRA, CDR2 YSYEKL. The CDR3 has 16 amino acids. The CDR3 DNA reads TGCGCCAGCAGCCCGGGACAGGGGGCGTCCGCAGATACGCAGTATTTT. Encoded protein: CASSPGQGASADTQYF.

The V call is TRBV20-1, the J call TRBJ1-1; D is possibly TRBD1 (6 bases). The CDR3 has 15 residues. With 0 bases removed from V and 1 base from J, the gap between germline ends came to 12 bases. Germline V lookup: CDR1 DFQATT, CDR2 SNEGSKA (reference sequence). In DNA form, the CDR3 reads TGCAGTGCTAGAGATCAGGGCAGGGGGAACACTGAAGCTTTCTTT. Translating gives CSARDQGRGNTEAFF.

This clonotype was recorded only once. This CDR3 reads CASGTSGGARNEQFF. The DNA of the CDR3 is TGTGCCAGCGGGACTAGCGGGGGGGCTAGGAATGAGCAGTTCTTC. This chain uses TRBV7-9 with TRBJ2-1; TRBD2 matches 16 bases. Germline assignment: CDR1 SEHNR and CDR2 FQNEAQ (reference sequence). The length of the CDR3 is 15 residues. Trimming at V came to 8 bases and at J to 7 bases, leaving 5 bases not matched to a gene.

The V gene is TRBV25-1, the J gene TRBJ2-7; D is undetermined. The length of the CDR3 is 11 residues. Germline V gene data show CDR1 as MGHDK and CDR2 as SYGVNS. The CDR3 sequence is CDPRNVSEQYF. The CDR3 DNA sequence: TGTGATCCACGGAATGTCTCCGAGCAGTACTTC.

This clonotype was detected a few times. The chain carries TRBV7-2 and TRBJ1-6, with D perhaps TRBD1 (5 bases). In germline, CDR1 is SGHTA, CDR2 FQGNSA. The CDR3 extends over 14 amino acids. Between the trimmed V and J ends, which lost 2 bases and 11 bases, there was a span of 13 bases. The CDR3: CASSLQGSSAPLHF. CDR3 in DNA: TGTGCCAGCAGCTTACAGGGTTCCTCTGCACCCCTCCACTTT.

The gene calls are TRBV7-9 and TRBJ1-1; no reliable D call. The CDR3 runs 14 residues. V was trimmed by 1 base and J by 1 base, leaving 7 bases between them. The germline V gene encodes CDR1 SEHNR and CDR2 FQNEAQ (reference sequence). CDR3 in amino acids: CASSLDTWNTEAFF. Written as DNA, the CDR3 is TGTGCCAGCAGCTTAGATACCTGGAACACTGAAGCTTTCTTT.